Presented here are 21 T cell receptor beta chains from one specimen sequenced in a study of blood T cell repertoires in COVID-19. Produced via immunoSEQ multiplex PCR; TCRdb's table is partial and in-frame only. The table lists some 250,000 clones, over 75% of them singletons. Sample: peripheral blood. The receptors come from a man aged 25-40 years who had recovered from COVID-19.

The chain couples TRBV27 to TRBJ1-4; tentative D call: TRBD1 (6 bases). The germline CDR1 and CDR2 sequences are MNHEY and SMNVEV (reference sequence). Trimming shortened V by 5 bases and J by 4 bases, and 8 bases separated the two germline ends. The CDR3 covers 13 residues. CDR3 sequence (DNA): TGTGCCAGCAGTCGGACAGTTAATGAAAAACTGTTTTTT. It codes for CASSRTVNEKLFF.

The genes are TRBV7-9 and TRBJ1-3, with D unresolved. The ends were cut back, 1 base at V and 4 bases at J, with 11 bases in the middle. This CDR3 has 15 residues. CDR1 is SEHNR and CDR2 is FQNEAQ in the germline V gene (reference sequence). CDR3 bases: TGTGCCAGCAGCTTAGTGTTCGGTTCGGGAAACACCATATATTTT. Translated, it gives CASSLVFGSGNTIYF.

The V gene is TRBV5-4, the J gene TRBJ2-2; TRBD1 is a possible D gene (5 bases). The germline V gene encodes CDR1 SGHNT and CDR2 YYREEE (reference sequence). This CDR3 contains 14 residues. Trimming took 3 bases from V and 7 from J, leaving 13 bases between them. CDR3 nucleotide sequence: TGTGCCAGCAGCTCCTCCAGGGTTCACGGGGAGCTGTTTTTT. Translated: CASSSSRVHGELFF.

On this clone itself: Other DNA sequences in the same sample also yield this CDR3. This chain joins TRBV6-5 and TRBJ1-5; tentatively, D is TRBD1 (6 bases). Trimming took off 0 bases at V and 4 bases at J, with 10 bases between the two ends. Germline CDR1 MNHEY, CDR2 SVGAGI. The CDR3 is 15 residues long. CDR3 nucleotides: TGTGCCAGCAGTTACTCGATCCAGGGGAATCAGCCCCAGCATTTT. Its protein is CASSYSIQGNQPQHF.

V usage is TRBV19 and J usage is TRBJ2-1; D ambiguous. Germline CDR1 LNHDA, CDR2 SQIVND (reference sequence). The CDR3 has 15 residues. V gave up 4 bases and J gave up 1 base, with 11 bases separating them. The CDR3 region is CASSTSSGSYNEQFF. In nucleotides, the CDR3 is TGTGCCAGTAGTACATCTAGTGGGTCCTACAATGAGCAGTTCTTC.

The chain recombines TRBV27 with TRBJ2-7, with 7 bases identical to TRBD1. Germline values: CDR1 MNHEY, CDR2 SMNVEV (reference sequence). The CDR3 runs to 15 residues. J gave up 0 bases and V 5 bases, and 7 bases lay outside the gene matches. The CDR3, as DNA: TGTGCCAGCAGTGAACAGGGGTACGCCTCCTACGAGCAGTACTTC. This gives the protein CASSEQGYASYEQYF.

V and J are TRBV6-2 or TRBV6-3 and TRBJ1-6, with D possibly being TRBD1 (6 bases). Germline CDR1 is MNHEY and CDR2 is SVGEGT. The CDR3 has 15 residues. V lost 6 bases and J 3 bases, leaving 12 bases between the germline ends. CDR3 loop: CASSPTGIYNSPLHF. Here the CDR3 DNA reads TGTGCCAGCAGCCCAACAGGGATCTATAATTCACCCCTCCACTTT.

V and J are TRBV6-2 or TRBV6-3 and TRBJ2-6; a weak D match, TRBD1 (6 bases). V dropped 0 bases and J dropped 2 bases, with 14 bases sitting between them. CDR3 length: 18 amino acids. Germline CDR1 reads MNHEY; CDR2 reads SVGEGT. CDR3 loop: CASSYSRAGVTGANVLTF. CDR3 nucleotides: TGTGCCAGCAGTTACTCAAGGGCAGGGGTAACTGGGGCCAACGTCCTGACTTTC.

The chain uses TRBV7-8 and TRBJ2-1, with 7 bases identical to TRBD1. The germline gives CDR1 SGHVS, CDR2 FQNEAQ. Trimming at V came to 5 bases and at J to 3 bases, leaving 13 bases not matched to a gene. CDR3 size: 17 residues. The CDR3 coding sequence is TGTGCCAGCAGCCGTTACATCGACAGGGTAAGCTACAATGAGCAGTTCTTC. Its protein is CASSRYIDRVSYNEQFF. Together with reference TRBV7-8 and TRBJ2-1, the CDR3 gives the full variable domain: GAGVSQSPRYKVAKRGQDVALRCDPISGHVSLFWYQQALGQGPEFLTYFQNEAQLDKSGLPSDRFFAERPEGSVSTLKIQRTQQEDSAVYLCASSRYIDRVSYNEQFFGPGTRLTVL.

The rearrangement joins TRBV7-9 to TRBJ1-1, with D possibly TRBD1 on 5 matching bases. The germline CDR1 and CDR2 sequences are SEHNR and FQNEAQ (reference sequence). Between the trimmed V and J ends, which lost 6 bases and 3 bases, there was a span of 14 bases. The CDR3 extends over 14 amino acids. CDR3 DNA: TGTGCCAGCAGTGTCATGGGAGGGGACACTGAAGCTTTCTTT. Its protein product is CASSVMGGDTEAFF. The full variable domain, with the rest looked up from reference TRBV7-9 and TRBJ1-1, is DTGVSQNPRHKITKRGQNVTFRCDPISEHNRLYWYRQTLGQGPEFLTYFQNEAQLEKSRLLSDRFSAERPKGSFSTLEIQRTEQGDSAMYLCASSVMGGDTEAFFGQGTRLTVV.

This clone was counted a single time. The chain links TRBV6-6 to TRBJ2-3, with a tentative D call TRBD2 (5 bases). The germline V and J ends were trimmed by 2 bases and 4 bases, with 13 bases remaining between them. Germline V gene lookup returns CDR1 MNHNY and CDR2 SVGAGI (reference sequence). The CDR3 is 15 residues long. The CDR3 protein is CASSYIGRVSDTQYF. CDR3 DNA: TGTGCCAGCAGTTACATCGGGCGGGTTTCAGATACGCAGTATTTT.

This chain uses TRBV3-1 (or the pseudogene TRBV3-2) with TRBJ2-1; no reliable D call. The CDR3 covers 18 residues. Germline CDR1 is LGHDT and CDR2 is YNNKEL (reference sequence). The V and J ends lost 4 bases and 5 bases respectively, with 24 bases between them. Here the CDR3 DNA reads TGTGCCAGCAGCCTCCTTGTAAACCCATCAACCCGGGACAATGAGCAGTTCTTC. This codes for CASSLLVNPSTRDNEQFF.

V usage is TRBV27 and J usage is TRBJ1-4; 9 positions agree with TRBD1. Germline CDR1 and CDR2: MNHEY and SMNVEV (reference sequence). Trimming cost V 8 bases and J 7 bases; bases outside gene matches: 11. The CDR3 runs to 15 residues. The CDR3 loop reads CASANLGQGGEKLFF. CDR3 sequence (DNA): TGTGCCAGCGCGAATTTGGGACAGGGTGGTGAAAAACTGTTTTTT.

The V call is TRBV3-1 (or the pseudogene TRBV3-2), the J call TRBJ1-3; D remains unclear. V was cut by 0 bases and J by 4 bases, with 10 bases left in between. The germline CDR1 and CDR2 sequences are LGHDT and YNNKEL (reference sequence). The length of the CDR3 is 15 residues. Written as DNA, the CDR3 is TGTGCCAGCAGCCAAGAGGCGGGGTTCGGAAACACCATATATTTT. Protein sequence: CASSQEAGFGNTIYF.

This clone was seen many times. This sequence joins TRBV4-1 and TRBJ2-2, with 10 bases aligning to TRBD1. The ends lost 4 bases at V and 4 bases at J; junction bases unmatched: 21. The germline CDR1 and CDR2 sequences are MGHRA and YSYEKL. The CDR3 is 21 residues long. CDR3 protein: CASSRTHLPGQGTVRTGELFF. In DNA form, the CDR3 reads TGCGCCAGCAGCCGCACACACTTACCGGGACAGGGGACGGTCCGCACCGGGGAGCTGTTTTTT.

The V gene is TRBV3-1 (or the pseudogene TRBV3-2), the J gene TRBJ1-5; D is possibly TRBD1 (5 bases). The germline V and J ends were trimmed by 1 base and 7 bases, with 8 bases remaining between them. This CDR3 is built from 13 residues. The V gene's germline CDR1 is LGHDT and CDR2 YNNKEL (reference sequence). The CDR3 here is CASSQAGGQPQHF. In DNA, the CDR3 is TGTGCCAGCAGCCAAGCTGGGGGGCAGCCCCAGCATTTT.

This chain links TRBV5-8 with TRBJ2-3, with D possibly TRBD1 on 5 matching bases. Germline V gene lookup returns CDR1 SGHTS and CDR2 YDEGEE. V was shortened by 8 bases and J by 1 base, with 11 bases between the two germline ends. This CDR3 contains 13 residues. Written as DNA, the CDR3 is TGTGCCAGTCCACAAGGGGGCACAGATACGCAGTATTTT. Translated, it gives CASPQGGTDTQYF. The entire variable domain, with the rest obtained from reference TRBV5-8 and TRBJ2-3, is as follows: EAGVTQSPTHLIKTRGQQATLRCSPISGHTSVYWYQQALGLGLQFLLWYDEGEERNRGNFPPRFSGRQFPNYSSELNVNALELEDSALYLCASPQGGTDTQYFGPGTRLTVL.

Note on this clone: The same CDR3 is also encoded by other DNA sequences in this sample. The chain employs TRBV18 and TRBJ1-5; 9 bases agree with TRBD1. Germline V gene data show CDR1 as KGHSH and CDR2 as LQKENI. There are 14 residues in the CDR3. The V and J ends lost 2 bases and 4 bases, in that order; junction bases with no gene match: 0. CDR3 nucleotides: TGTGCCAGCTCACCAGGGACAGGGAATCAGCCCCAGCATTTT. The encoded protein is CASSPGTGNQPQHF.

In this sample, this clone turned up a few times. The chain's CDR3 is CSVEDQLTGLTGELFF. In DNA, the CDR3 is TGCAGCGTTGAAGATCAACTAACAGGGTTAACCGGGGAGCTGTTTTTT. This chain connects TRBV29-1 to TRBJ2-2, with a weak D call TRBD1 (6 bases). V dropped 0 bases and J dropped 5 bases, with 16 bases sitting between them. CDR3 size: 16 residues. Germline V CDR1 and CDR2: SQVTM, ANQGSEA.

The genes are TRBV28 and TRBJ2-1, with D possibly being TRBD2 (5 bases). The V end was cut by 4 bases, the J end by 8 bases, with 15 bases between. The V gene's germline CDR1 is MDHEN and CDR2 SYDVKM. The CDR3 is 14 residues long. This CDR3 reads CASSYLAEFYEQFF. Written as DNA, the CDR3 is TGTGCCAGCAGTTATCTAGCTGAATTCTATGAGCAGTTCTTC.

The genes are TRBV19 and TRBJ1-2, with D possibly being TRBD1 (6 bases). Trimming removed 10 bases from V and 5 bases from J, with 26 bases in between. Looked up from germline, CDR1 is LNHDA and CDR2 is SQIVND (reference sequence). The CDR3 contains 16 residues. The CDR3 region is CATSTEKQGGHYGYTF. The CDR3 DNA is TGTGCCACCTCAACGGAAAAACAGGGAGGGCATTATGGCTACACCTTC.